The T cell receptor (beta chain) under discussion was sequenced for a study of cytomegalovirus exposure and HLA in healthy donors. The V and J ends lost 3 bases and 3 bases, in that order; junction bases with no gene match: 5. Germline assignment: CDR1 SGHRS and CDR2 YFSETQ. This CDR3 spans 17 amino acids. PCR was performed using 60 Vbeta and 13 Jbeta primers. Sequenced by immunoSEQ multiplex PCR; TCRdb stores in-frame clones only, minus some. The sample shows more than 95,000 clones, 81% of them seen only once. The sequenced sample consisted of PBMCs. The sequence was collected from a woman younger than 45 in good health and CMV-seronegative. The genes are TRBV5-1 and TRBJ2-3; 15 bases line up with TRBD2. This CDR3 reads CASSSGLAGGATDTQYF. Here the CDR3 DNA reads TGCGCCAGCAGCTCCGGACTAGCGGGAGGGGCGACAGATACGCAGTATTTT.